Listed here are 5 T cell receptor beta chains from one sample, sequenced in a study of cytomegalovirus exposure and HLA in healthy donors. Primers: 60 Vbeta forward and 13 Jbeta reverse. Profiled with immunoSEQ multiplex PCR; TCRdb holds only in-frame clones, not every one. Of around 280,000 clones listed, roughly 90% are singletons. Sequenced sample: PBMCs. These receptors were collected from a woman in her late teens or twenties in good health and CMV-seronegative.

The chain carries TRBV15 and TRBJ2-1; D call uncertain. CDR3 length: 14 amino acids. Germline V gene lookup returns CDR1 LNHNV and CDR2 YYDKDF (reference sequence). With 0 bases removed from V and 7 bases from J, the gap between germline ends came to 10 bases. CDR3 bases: TGTGCCACCAGCAGAGATCCAACAGCTAATGAGCAGTTCTTC. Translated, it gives CATSRDPTANEQFF. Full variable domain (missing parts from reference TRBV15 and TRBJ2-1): DAMVIQNPRYQVTQFGKPVTLSCSQTLNHNVMYWYQQKSSQAPKLLFHYYDKDFNNEADTPDNFQSRRPNTSFCFLDIRSPGLGDTAMYLCATSRDPTANEQFFGPGTRLTVL.

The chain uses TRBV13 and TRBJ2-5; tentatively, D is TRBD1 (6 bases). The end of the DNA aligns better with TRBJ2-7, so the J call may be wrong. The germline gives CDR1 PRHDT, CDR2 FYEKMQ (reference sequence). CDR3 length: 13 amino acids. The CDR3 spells CASSLQGFYEQYF. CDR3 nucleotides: TGTGCCAGCAGCCTACAGGGTTTCTACGAGCAGTACTTC.

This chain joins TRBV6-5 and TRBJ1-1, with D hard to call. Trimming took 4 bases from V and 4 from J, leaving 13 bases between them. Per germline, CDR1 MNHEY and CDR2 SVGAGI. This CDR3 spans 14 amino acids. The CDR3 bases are TGTGCCAGCAGTTTAACACAGTCCTTCACTGAAGCTTTCTTT. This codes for CASSLTQSFTEAFF.

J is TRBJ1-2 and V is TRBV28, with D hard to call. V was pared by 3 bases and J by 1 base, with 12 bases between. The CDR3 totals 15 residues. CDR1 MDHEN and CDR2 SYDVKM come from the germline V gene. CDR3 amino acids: CASSLMARLNYGYTF. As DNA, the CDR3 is TGTGCCAGCAGTTTGATGGCACGACTTAACTATGGCTACACCTTC.

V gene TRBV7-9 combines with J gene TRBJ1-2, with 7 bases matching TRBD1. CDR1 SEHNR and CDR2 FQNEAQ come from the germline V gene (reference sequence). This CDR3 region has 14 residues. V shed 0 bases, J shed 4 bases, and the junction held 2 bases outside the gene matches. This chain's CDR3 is CASSLAGGVYGYTF. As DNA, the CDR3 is TGTGCCAGCAGCTTAGCAGGGGGCGTCTATGGCTACACCTTC.